The next 16 T cell receptor beta chains were all read from a single sample in a study of beta chain features in type 1 diabetes. Reverse transcribing all isolated RNA meant expressed TCRB transcripts were sequenced. Sequenced by immunoSEQ multiplex PCR; TCRdb stores in-frame clones only, minus some. The repertoire holds more than 150,000 clones, more than 10% seen once, with 0.62% in the top ten. The sequencing sample was made of central memory CD4+ T cells from blood. These receptors were taken from a woman between 18 and 30 years old in good health.

Only a few counts were recorded for this clone. This chain joins TRBV18 and TRBJ2-7, with D unresolved. Germline-derived CDR1 and CDR2 are KGHSH and LQKENI. The CDR3 is 13 amino acids. V was shortened by 3 bases and J by 5 bases, with 11 bases between the two germline ends. Here the CDR3 reads CASSPSWHDEQYF. Written as DNA, the CDR3 is TGTGCCAGCTCACCTTCTTGGCACGACGAGCAGTACTTC.

This clone was seen a few times. The rearrangement uses TRBV5-4 and TRBJ2-5, with 10 bases aligning to TRBD1. Germline loops: CDR1 SGHNT, CDR2 YYREEE (reference sequence). V lost 3 bases to trimming and J lost 5 bases; unmatched junction nucleotides: 10. The CDR3 has 16 amino acids. The CDR3 protein is CASSSTTGTGVETQYF. The CDR3 DNA follows: TGTGCCAGCAGCTCGACGACCGGGACAGGGGTGGAGACCCAGTACTTC.

V is TRBV28 and J is TRBJ2-1; no definite D call. The CDR3 contains 13 residues. CDR1 and CDR2 (germline): MDHEN, SYDVKM. V gave up 3 bases and J gave up 7 bases, with 10 bases separating them. CDR3 loop: CASSFRGVNEQFF. Here the CDR3 DNA reads TGTGCCAGCAGTTTCAGAGGTGTGAATGAGCAGTTCTTC.

This clone came up a few times. The chain links TRBV6-6 to TRBJ1-5; TRBD1 matches 7 bases. Germline CDR1 and CDR2: MNHNY and SVGAGI (reference sequence). The CDR3 covers 15 residues. The V and J ends lost 6 bases and 4 bases, in that order; junction bases with no gene match: 9. CDR3 loop: CASRGQSIGNQPQHF. The DNA for the CDR3 is TGTGCCAGCAGGGGACAGTCTATTGGGAATCAGCCCCAGCATTTT.

This clone was seen many times. This chain connects TRBV28 to TRBJ2-1; 10 bases line up with TRBD2. With 11 bases clipped from V and 9 bases from J, the junction kept 10 bases outside the gene matches. The CDR3 has 13 residues. Germline CDR1 is MDHEN and CDR2 is SYDVKM. CDR3: CAGSGRAASEQFF. The CDR3 DNA sequence: TGTGCCGGGAGCGGGAGGGCCGCGAGTGAGCAGTTCTTC.

The sample holds a few counts of this clone. The V and J genes are TRBV5-6 and TRBJ1-2, with 10 bases that match TRBD1. CDR3 size: 14 residues. In germline, CDR1 is SGHDT, CDR2 YYEEEE. Trimming at V came to 0 bases and at J to 6 bases, leaving 2 bases not matched to a gene. CDR3: CASSLGQGANGYTF. The CDR3 region has the DNA TGTGCCAGCAGCTTGGGACAGGGGGCTAATGGCTACACCTTC.

The V gene is TRBV7-2, the J gene TRBJ1-2; no definite D call. The germline V and J ends were trimmed by 3 bases and 4 bases, with 18 bases remaining between them. This CDR3 region has 16 residues. CDR1 SGHTA and CDR2 FQGNSA come from the germline V gene. CDR3 loop: CASSLSGILVGYGYTF. The CDR3, as DNA: TGTGCCAGCAGCTTGTCCGGGATCCTTGTGGGCTATGGCTACACCTTC.

This clone has just a few counts. V usage is TRBV7-9 and J usage is TRBJ2-1; D is unclear. The CDR3 runs to 15 residues. V lost 4 bases and J 0 bases, leaving 10 bases between the germline ends. The V gene's germline CDR1 is SEHNR and CDR2 FQNEAQ (reference sequence). The CDR3 bases are TGTGCCAGCAGCTCCTCTTCCCTCTCCTACAATGAGCAGTTCTTC. Encoded protein: CASSSSSLSYNEQFF.

This clone has more than one count but fewer than ten. V and J are TRBV6-6 and TRBJ2-3, with a possible D match to TRBD1 (7 bases). Per germline, CDR1 MNHNY and CDR2 SVGAGI (reference sequence). This CDR3 region has 15 residues. The V end was cut by 5 bases, the J end by 5 bases, with 17 bases between. This CDR3 reads CASSIQRGREDTQYF. The CDR3 coding sequence is TGTGCCAGCAGTATACAAAGGGGGCGGGAAGATACGCAGTATTTT.

CDR3 DNA sequence: TGCAGCGCGGGACTAGCTCGGGAGCAGTACTTC. Amino acid sequence: CSAGLAREQYF. The V and J genes are TRBV20-1 and TRBJ2-7; TRBD2 aligns across 9 bases. CDR3 length: 11 residues. The V gene's germline CDR1 is DFQATT and CDR2 SNEGSKA (reference sequence).

This clone was recorded a few times. This CDR3 is CASSSIHGPYGYTF. The CDR3 DNA is TGTGCCAGCAGTTCCATACATGGGCCCTATGGCTACACCTTC. The V and J genes are TRBV6-1 and TRBJ1-2; D gene ambiguous. From germline, CDR1 is MNHNS and CDR2 SASEGT. The CDR3 loop spans 14 amino acids. V was shortened by 5 bases and J by 4 bases, with 14 bases between the two germline ends.

This clone has just a few counts. The chain employs TRBV5-1 and TRBJ1-1; tentative D call: TRBD1 (6 bases). CDR1 SGHRS and CDR2 YFSETQ come from the germline V gene. V dropped 0 bases and J dropped 1 base, with 13 bases sitting between them. This CDR3 contains 16 residues. CDR3 protein: CASSLDGGAWNTEAFF. The CDR3 nucleotides are TGCGCCAGCAGCTTGGATGGGGGCGCGTGGAACACTGAAGCTTTCTTT.

This clone was found a few times. The chain is built from TRBV11-2 and TRBJ1-4, with 8 bases lining up with TRBD1. The CDR3 consists of 15 residues. The germline V gene has CDR1 SGHAT and CDR2 FQNNGV. J gave up 7 bases and V 3 bases, and 7 bases lay outside the gene matches. For the CDR3, the DNA is TGTGCCAGCAGCTTTGGACAGGGTCGCCTTGAAAAACTGTTTTTT. Protein sequence: CASSFGQGRLEKLFF.

This rearrangement joins TRBV4-2 to TRBJ2-3; 8 bases match TRBD2. CDR1 LGHNA and CDR2 YNFKEQ come from the germline V gene. With 5 bases clipped from V and 2 bases from J, the junction kept 3 bases outside the gene matches. CDR3 length: 14 residues. CDR3: CASSSTSATDTQYF. The CDR3 DNA is TGTGCCAGCAGCTCGACTAGCGCCACAGATACGCAGTATTTT.

This clone was counted between two and nine times. The V and J genes are TRBV4-2 and TRBJ2-7, with a possible D match to TRBD2 (6 bases). V shed 7 bases and J shed 6 bases, with 16 bases lying between them. CDR3 length: 13 amino acids. Germline CDR1 LGHNA, CDR2 YNFKEQ. The CDR3 DNA is TGTGCCAGCACCCGGGACTCCCTCAGCGAGCAGTACTTC. It codes for CASTRDSLSEQYF.

This clone has just a few counts. The genes are TRBV5-1 and TRBJ1-2, with TRBD1 as a possible D gene (5 bases). The CDR3 contains 17 residues. From germline, CDR1 is SGHRS and CDR2 YFSETQ. Deletions cut 4 bases from V and 0 bases from J, with 19 bases between. The CDR3 DNA follows: TGCGCCAGCAGCGCCTTGCTCAGACAGCCAGCTAACTATGGCTACACCTTC. Translated: CASSALLRQPANYGYTF.